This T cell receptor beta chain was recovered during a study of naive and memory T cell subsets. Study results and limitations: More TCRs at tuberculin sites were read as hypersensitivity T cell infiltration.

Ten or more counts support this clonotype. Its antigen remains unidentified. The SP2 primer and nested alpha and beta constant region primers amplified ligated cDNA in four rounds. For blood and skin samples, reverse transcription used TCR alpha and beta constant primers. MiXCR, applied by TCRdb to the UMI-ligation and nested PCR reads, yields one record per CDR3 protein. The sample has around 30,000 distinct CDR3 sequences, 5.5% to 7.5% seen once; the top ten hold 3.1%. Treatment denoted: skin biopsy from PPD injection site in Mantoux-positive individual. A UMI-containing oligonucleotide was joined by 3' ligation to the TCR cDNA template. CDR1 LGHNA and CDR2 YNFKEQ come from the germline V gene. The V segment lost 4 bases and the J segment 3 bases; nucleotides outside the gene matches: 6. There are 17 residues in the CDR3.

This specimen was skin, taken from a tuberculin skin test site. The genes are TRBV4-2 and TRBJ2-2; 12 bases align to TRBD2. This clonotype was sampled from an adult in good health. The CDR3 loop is CASSRASGGADTGELFF. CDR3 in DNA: TGTGCCAGCAGCCGGGCTAGCGGGGGGGCGGACACCGGGGAGCTGTTTTTT.